These 7 T cell receptor beta chains came from one sample sequenced in a study of blood T cell repertoires in COVID-19. Here immunoSEQ multiplex PCR was the method, and the copy in TCRdb shows in-frame clones only, minus some. Of 250,000 or so clones detected, roughly 88% appear once; the ten largest clones hold over 2%. The specimen was peripheral blood. Receptors originate from a man aged 40-49 years who had recovered from COVID-19.

The chain combines TRBV15 with TRBJ2-3; 13 bases align to TRBD2. The ends lost 3 bases at V and 4 bases at J; junction bases unmatched: 19. Germline-derived CDR1 and CDR2 are LNHNV and YYDKDF (reference sequence). This CDR3 has 21 residues. CDR3 nucleotide sequence: TGTGCCACCAGCAGTACCATTGGGGCCGGGACTAGCGGGATCAGGGCAGATACGCAGTATTTT. This translates into CATSSTIGAGTSGIRADTQYF.

V is TRBV7-9 and J is TRBJ2-5; D is perhaps TRBD2 (5 bases). The CDR3 consists of 16 residues. Germline values: CDR1 SEHNR, CDR2 FQNEAQ (reference sequence). V gave up 0 bases and J gave up 0 bases, with 11 bases separating them. The CDR3 is CASSLARGSYQETQYF. CDR3 bases: TGTGCCAGCAGCTTAGCTCGTGGGAGCTACCAAGAGACCCAGTACTTC.

CDR3 in amino acids: CASSPSAGSGYTF. DNA of the CDR3: TGTGCCAGCAGCCCCTCGGCAGGTTCGGGCTACACCTTC. V usage is TRBV7-2 and J usage is TRBJ1-2; no clear D. V lost 5 bases and J lost 8, with 15 bases in between. Germline-derived CDR1 and CDR2 are SGHTA and FQGNSA. The CDR3 is made up of 13 amino acids.

This clone was detected ten times or more. The V gene is TRBV5-6, the J gene TRBJ1-2; D ambiguous. Germline V gene sequence: CDR1 SGHDT, CDR2 YYEEEE. This CDR3 comprises 17 residues. Trimming removed 2 bases from V and 8 bases from J, with 25 bases in between. CDR3 sequence reads: CASSFFLSVRRRSGYTF. Here the CDR3 DNA reads TGTGCCAGCAGCTTCTTTCTGTCTGTTCGGAGAAGGAGCGGCTACACCTTC.

The rearrangement uses TRBV19 and TRBJ2-7; TRBD2 might be the D (6 bases). Looked up from germline, CDR1 is LNHDA and CDR2 is SQIVND (reference sequence). The CDR3 has 13 amino acids. The V and J ends lost 3 bases and 6 bases respectively, with 12 bases between them. The CDR3 reads CASSMGLPSEQYF. The DNA of the CDR3 is TGTGCCAGTAGTATGGGACTGCCTAGCGAGCAGTACTTC.

The chain uses TRBV5-1 and TRBJ1-1, with TRBD1 identical over 8 bases. The CDR3 spans 14 residues. After removal of 5 bases from V and 0 bases from J, the junction contained 3 bases not matched to a gene. The germline gives CDR1 SGHRS, CDR2 YFSETQ. As DNA, the CDR3 is TGCGCCAGCAGTCAGGGGGCCATGAACACTGAAGCTTTCTTT. As protein: CASSQGAMNTEAFF.

This clone was detected a few times. The CDR3 coding sequence is TGTGCCAGCAGCCCAGTAGCAGCGGCCCCTAATGAAAAACTGTTTTTT. Its protein is CASSPVAAAPNEKLFF. The chain uses TRBV7-2 and TRBJ1-4; D is undetermined. CDR1 is SGHTA and CDR2 is FQGNSA in the germline V gene. Trimming left V 5 bases short and J 3 bases short, with 16 bases between. This CDR3 is 16 amino acids long.